This T cell receptor beta chain was captured by sequencing in a study of blood T cell repertoires in COVID-19. The overall study: Nucleic acid was either cDNA or gDNA, and it came from T cells, B-cell-depleted T cells, or PBMCs.

Assay used: immunoSEQ multiplex PCR; TCRdb lists only in-frame clones, some missing. The sample carries roughly 380,000 clones, roughly 90% recorded once. The CDR3 has 16 amino acids. The V end was cut by 2 bases, the J end by 3 bases, with 17 bases between. In germline, CDR1 is MNHEY, CDR2 SMNVEV (reference sequence). Those who participated ranged in age from about 18 to 89 years and resided in 20 to 30 US areas. V gene TRBV27 combines with J gene TRBJ2-7; perhaps TRBD1 as D (5 bases). The clonotype was recovered from a woman in her 30s who had been exposed to COVID-19. The sample taken for sequencing was PBMCs or T cells enriched from blood (not recorded which). DNA for the CDR3: TGTGCCAGCAGTTTAAACCCCCCAGGGTATGACTACGAGCAGTACTTC. It is translated as CASSLNPPGYDYEQYF.